This T cell receptor beta chain is drawn from a study of response to subunit inactivated influenza vaccine. Study-level findings and limits: Authors suggested seasonal influenza vaccinations each recruit few new T cells.

A word on this clonotype: Its antigen remains unidentified.

Looked up from germline, CDR1 is SGHRS and CDR2 is YFSETQ. The CDR3 covers 15 residues. V dropped 0 bases and J dropped 2 bases, with 11 bases sitting between them. Each CDR3 protein is one row after TCRdb ran MiXCR on the RT-PCR reads. The profile shows 500,000 or so distinct CDR3 sequences, approximately 17% of them singletons. This receptor was taken from a man aged 50 to 69 who received an inactivated influenza vaccine. The sample was CD4+ T cells sorted from PBMCs, taken around 25 months after vaccination. The chain uses TRBV5-1 and TRBJ2-5, with D possibly matching TRBD2 (6 bases). The CDR3 DNA sequence: TGCGCCAGCAGCTTGGCCGCGGGAATGCAAGAGACCCAGTACTTC. Its translation: CASSLAAGMQETQYF.